The clone carrying this TCR beta chain occurred a few times. The CDR3 length is 12 residues. Trimming shortened V by 3 bases and J by 4 bases, and 6 bases separated the two germline ends. Germline values: CDR1 MNHEY, CDR2 SVGEGT. Clones were sequenced by immunoSEQ multiplex PCR, and TCRdb holds only the in-frame ones, with some missing. The table shows roughly 250,000 clones, with about 80% occurring only once. This entry is derived from a study of blood T cell repertoires in COVID-19. Study as a whole: COVID-19 samples collected from the United States, Italy and Spain covered acute and convalescent phases.

The chain has TRBV6-2 or TRBV6-3 and TRBJ1-1; the D is unclear. Material for sequencing was peripheral blood. This sequence originates from a person between 65 and 80 years old with COVID-19, enrolled during active disease. CDR3 region: CASSYVVTEAFF. The CDR3 region has the DNA TGTGCCAGCAGTTATGTAGTCACTGAAGCTTTCTTT.